These 20 T cell receptor beta chains originate from one sample sequenced in a study of beta chain features in type 1 diabetes. Study conclusions and caveats: TCRB CDR3s from Type 1 diabetes patients were moderately but significantly shorter in all four CD4+ subsets.

Expressed TCRB transcripts were sequenced, since all the RNA that had been isolated was reverse transcribed. Clones were read by immunoSEQ multiplex PCR, and TCRdb kept only the in-frame ones, dropping some. The table lists around 360,000 clones, 10% to 15% of them singletons. The antigens for these receptors are not known. The sample taken for sequencing was naive CD4+ T cells from blood. The receptor set was obtained from a woman younger than 30 with type 1 diabetes.

V and J are TRBV7-9 and TRBJ1-2; D ambiguous. This CDR3 comprises 13 residues. CDR1 and CDR2 (germline): SEHNR, FQNEAQ (reference sequence). The V end lost 7 bases, the J end lost 8 bases, and 17 bases lay between the germline ends. This CDR3 is CASTPRREAGYTF. Here the CDR3 DNA reads TGTGCCAGCACCCCCCGGAGGGAGGCAGGCTACACCTTC.

The CDR3 loop is CASSLDTRYEQYF. The CDR3 DNA follows: TGTGCCAGCAGTTTAGACACCAGATACGAGCAGTACTTC. The chain combines TRBV28 with TRBJ2-7; unclear D gene. The CDR3 loop spans 13 amino acids. V lost 2 bases and J 4 bases, leaving 9 bases between the germline ends. The germline V gene has CDR1 MDHEN and CDR2 SYDVKM.

This clone was recorded a few times. The chain combines TRBV10-3 with TRBJ2-1; the match to TRBD2 covers 12 bases. This CDR3 has 16 residues. Germline V gene sequence: CDR1 ENHRY, CDR2 SYGVKD. V lost 7 bases, J lost 3 bases, and 7 bases stayed unmatched. CDR3 nucleotides: TGTGCCATCAAGAGGACTAGCGGGGACAACTACAATGAGCAGTTCTTC. Its protein product is CAIKRTSGDNYNEQFF.

This clone was counted a few times. The genes are TRBV12-5 and TRBJ2-1, with D uncertain. CDR3 length: 14 residues. The germline gives CDR1 LGHNT, CDR2 FRNRAP. V shed 0 bases and J shed 8 bases, with 11 bases lying between them. CDR3 region: CASGLVPQSDEQFF. CDR3 coding DNA: TGTGCTAGTGGTTTGGTGCCCCAAAGCGATGAGCAGTTCTTC.

The V and J genes are TRBV6-6 and TRBJ1-2; TRBD1 matches at 7 bases. Germline trimming cut 3 bases from V and 3 bases from J; bases unmatched to any gene: 7. The CDR3 loop spans 15 amino acids. Germline values: CDR1 MNHNY, CDR2 SVGAGI (reference sequence). The CDR3 DNA reads TGTGCCAGCAGTTATGGACTTACAGGGGACTATGGCTACACCTTC. The encoded protein is CASSYGLTGDYGYTF.

This clone was seen a handful of times. The V call is TRBV9, the J call TRBJ1-3; a weak D match, TRBD1 (5 bases). Per the germline V gene, CDR1 is SGDLS and CDR2 is YYNGEE. The CDR3 totals 17 residues. V shed 0 bases and J shed 0 bases, with 13 bases lying between them. The CDR3 nucleotides are TGTGCCAGCAGCGTAGTGGAGGAGGGACCCTCTGGAAACACCATATATTTT. Its protein is CASSVVEEGPSGNTIYF.

This clone was counted only a few times. The chain uses TRBV7-2 and TRBJ2-3; TRBD1 matches at 8 bases. CDR3 size: 15 residues. Germline CDR1 reads SGHTA; CDR2 reads FQGNSA. Trimming took 4 bases from V and 4 from J; bases not matched to a gene: 7. DNA of the CDR3: TGTGCCAGCAGCTCCCAGGGGGCACCCCCAGATACGCAGTATTTT. It translates to CASSSQGAPPDTQYF.

The rearrangement links TRBV21-1 to TRBJ2-1; the DNA was not used to check the table's D call, TRBD2. TRBV21-1 is tagged as a pseudogene. This CDR3 contains 14 residues. DNA for the CDR3: TGTGCCAGCGAGGTGGCTAAGGTCGACAATGAGCAGTTCTTC. This codes for CASEVAKVDNEQFF.

This clone was seen only a few times. The rearrangement joins TRBV7-9 to TRBJ1-6; D remains ambiguous. Germline-derived CDR1 and CDR2 are SEHNR and FQNEAQ (reference sequence). CDR3 size: 15 residues. Trimming removed 3 bases at V and 0 bases at J, with 6 bases between. The CDR3 DNA sequence: TGTGCCAGCAGCTTTGCGAGCTCCTATAATTCACCCCTCCACTTT. Translated, it gives CASSFASSYNSPLHF.

A few counts support this clone. The chain joins TRBV7-9 to TRBJ2-7; tentatively, D is TRBD1 (5 bases). The CDR3 has 13 residues. CDR1 and CDR2 (germline): SEHNR, FQNEAQ (reference sequence). V was clipped by 5 bases and J by 3 bases, with 11 bases between them. The CDR3 DNA follows: TGTGCCAGCAGCCGTGTCAGGGACTACGAGCAGTACTTC. This codes for CASSRVRDYEQYF.

This clone has only a few counts. An end of the junction does not agree with germline; a read error may underlie this. This chain joins TRBV18 and TRBJ2-7, with 16 bases fitting TRBD2. CDR1 and CDR2 (germline): KGHSH, LQKENI. CDR3 size: 13 residues. The CDR3 loop is CASSPGTSGREHF. The DNA of the CDR3 is TGTGCCAGCTCACCCGGGACTAGCGGGAGGGAGCACTTC.

This clone was seen only a few times. The chain links TRBV15 to TRBJ1-6; D may be TRBD1 (5 bases). Trimming removed 5 bases from V and 8 bases from J, with 19 bases in between. CDR1 and CDR2 from the germline V gene are LNHNV and YYDKDF (reference sequence). The CDR3 runs 16 residues. The CDR3 nucleotides are TGTGCCACCAGCCCCGGGGGGATAGGGCTCCATTCACCCCTCCACTTT. It is translated as CATSPGGIGLHSPLHF.

The chain is built from TRBV30 and TRBJ2-4; D gene uncertain. The V end was cut by 2 bases, the J end by 6 bases, with 11 bases between. The CDR3 length is 13 residues. Looked up from germline, CDR1 is GTSNPN and CDR2 is SVGIG (reference sequence). The CDR3 bases are TGTGCCTGGAGTAGGTTCCCGGGAAACATTCAGTACTTC. This translates into CAWSRFPGNIQYF. Together with reference TRBV30 and TRBJ2-4, the CDR3 gives the full variable domain: SQTIHQWPATLVQPVGSPLSLECTVEGTSNPNLYWYRQAAGRGLQLLFYSVGIGQISSEVPQNLSASRPQDRQFILSSKKLLLSDSGFYLCAWSRFPGNIQYFGAGTRLSVL.

In DNA, the CDR3 is TGTGCCAGCAGCTGGGACAGATTTAGTGAGACCCAGTACTTC. It specifies CASSWDRFSETQYF. The rearrangement links TRBV7-2 to TRBJ2-5; 7 bases fit TRBD1. The CDR3 is 14 residues long. The trim removed 4 bases at V and 5 bases at J, leaving 7 bases unmatched. CDR1 is SGHTA, CDR2 FQGNSA, per germline.

The chain combines TRBV6-5 with TRBJ2-1; 7 nucleotides match TRBD2. Germline V lookup: CDR1 MNHEY, CDR2 SVGAGI. There are 14 residues in the CDR3. With V trimmed by 2 bases and J by 10 bases, 8 bases remained unmatched. CDR3 DNA: TGTGCCAGCAGTTACCCCGGGGGAGGGGACGAGCAGTTCTTC. Protein: CASSYPGGGDEQFF.

This clone has a handful of counts. The rearrangement joins TRBV29-1 to TRBJ1-5; no clear D gene. From germline, CDR1 is SQVTM and CDR2 ANQGSEA. The CDR3 is 12 amino acids. CDR3 DNA sequence: TGCCCTAGAAGGGAGGGCAATCAGCCCCAGCATTTT. Residues: CPRREGNQPQHF.

Notes on this clone: Different DNA sequences within this sample yield the same CDR3. The genes are TRBV7-9 and TRBJ1-2; a weak D match, TRBD1 (6 bases). Trimming cost V 5 bases and J 2 bases, with 9 bases left between them. Germline V gene data show CDR1 as SEHNR and CDR2 as FQNEAQ (reference sequence). This CDR3 spans 13 amino acids. The chain's CDR3 is CASSLGQNYGYTF. The CDR3, as DNA: TGTGCCAGCAGCCTGGGACAAAACTATGGCTACACCTTC.

This clone was seen a few times. J is TRBJ2-3 and V is TRBV4-1, with 10 nucleotides matching TRBD1. Germline assignment: CDR1 MGHRA and CDR2 YSYEKL. V shed 3 bases, J shed 1 base, and the junction held 1 base outside the gene matches. The CDR3 totals 15 residues. This chain's CDR3 is CASSQGTGGTDTQYF. CDR3 nucleotides: TGCGCCAGCAGCCAGGGGACAGGGGGCACAGATACGCAGTATTTT.

In this sample, this clone turned up a few times. The chain has TRBV7-8 and TRBJ2-1; a possible D gene is TRBD1 (6 bases). Looked up from germline, CDR1 is SGHVS and CDR2 is FQNEAQ. This CDR3 region has 14 residues. CDR3 sequence reads: CAFTRALGGGEQFF. CDR3 coding DNA: TGTGCTTTCACCCGGGCCTTAGGGGGTGGTGAGCAGTTCTTC.

This clone was found a few times. The rearrangement links TRBV5-4 to TRBJ2-3, with D perhaps TRBD2 (5 bases). The germline V gene has CDR1 SGHNT and CDR2 YYREEE (reference sequence). There are 13 residues in the CDR3. With 4 bases removed from V and 2 bases from J, the gap between germline ends came to 8 bases. The CDR3 coding sequence is TGTGCCAGCAGCCGGGGAAACACAGATACGCAGTATTTT. Protein product: CASSRGNTDTQYF.